The T cell receptor beta chain under discussion was sequenced for a study of blood T cell repertoires in COVID-19. Overall study: COVID-19 samples, acute and convalescent, were from the United States, Italy and Spain. From T cells, B-cell-depleted T cells, or PBMCs came the material, which was cDNA or gDNA.

Per the original data handling: Cell counts per sample came from amplifying reference gene primers. The table came from immunoSEQ multiplex PCR; TCRdb's copy has only in-frame clones and leaves some out. For V, J and clone size, that table is used; D and trimming come from the DNA. This sample carries under 60,000 clones, approximately 87% of them seen once, and the ten largest clones take roughly 5%. V dropped 3 bases and J dropped 9 bases, with 12 bases sitting between them. CDR3 length equals 13 residues. The germline CDR1 and CDR2 sequences are SGHVS and FNYEAQ. Sequencing was carried out using peripheral blood. The origin of this receptor is a human donor in a cohort sampled during active COVID-19. V is TRBV7-6 and J is TRBJ2-1; D is unresolved. As DNA, the CDR3 is TGTGCCAGCAGCTTCGCTAAATTTCGTGAGCAGTTCTTC. This gives the protein CASSFAKFREQFF.